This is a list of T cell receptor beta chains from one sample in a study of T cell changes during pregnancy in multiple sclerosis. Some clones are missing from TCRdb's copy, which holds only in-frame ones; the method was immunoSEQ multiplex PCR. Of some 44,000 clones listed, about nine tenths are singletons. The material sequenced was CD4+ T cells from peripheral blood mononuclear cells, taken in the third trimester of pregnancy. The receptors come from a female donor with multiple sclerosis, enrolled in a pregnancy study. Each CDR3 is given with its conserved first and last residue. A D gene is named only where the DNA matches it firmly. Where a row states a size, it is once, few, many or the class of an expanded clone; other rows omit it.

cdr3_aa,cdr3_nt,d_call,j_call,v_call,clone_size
CASSPWGGDREQYF,TGTGCCAGCAGCCCCTGGGGGGGAGATCGAGAGCAGTACTTC,TRBD2,TRBJ2-7,TRBV5-6,-
CASSAQGTATEAFF,TGTGCCAGCAGCGCACAGGGGACTGCAACTGAAGCTTTCTTT,TRBD1,TRBJ1-1,TRBV7-8,-
CASSLRGGRGEQFF,TGTGCCAGCAGCTTACGTGGGGGGAGGGGTGAGCAGTTCTTC,TRBD2,TRBJ2-1,TRBV7-2,-
CASSLDGLPYGYTF,TGTGCCAGCAGCTTGGACGGACTTCCCTATGGCTACACCTTC,-,TRBJ1-2,TRBV7-2,-
CASSYYGMNTEAFF,TGTGCCAGCAGTTACTACGGGATGAACACTGAAGCTTTCTTT,-,TRBJ1-1,TRBV6-5,-
CASKREGHGEQFF,TGTGCCAGTAAGAGGGAGGGCCACGGTGAGCAGTTCTTC,TRBD2,TRBJ2-1,TRBV19,-
CASSVQVYNEQFF,TGTGCCAGCAGCGTACAGGTGTACAATGAGCAGTTCTTC,-,TRBJ2-1,TRBV7-8,-
CASSDRTGGGTEAFF,TGTGCCAGCAGTGATAGGACAGGCGGCGGCACTGAAGCTTTCTTT,TRBD1,TRBJ1-1,TRBV25-1,once
CASSIRDRANVLTF,TGTGCCAGTAGTATCCGGGACAGGGCCAACGTCCTGACTTTC,-,TRBJ2-6,TRBV19,-
CASSLDTSGGWQYF,TGTGCCAGCAGCTTAGATACTAGCGGCGGATGGCAGTACTTC,TRBD2,TRBJ2-7,TRBV7-2,few
CATSTELAGVAGELFF,TGTGCCACCAGCACAGAGCTAGCGGGAGTCGCCGGGGAGCTGTTTTTT,TRBD2,TRBJ2-2,TRBV15,-
CASSQLRAGREDTQYF,TGTGCCAGCTCACAACTTAGGGCGGGACGGGAAGATACGCAGTATTTT,-,TRBJ2-3,TRBV18,-
CASRKGPASNEKLFF,TGTGCCAGTAGGAAGGGGCCGGCGTCTAATGAAAAACTGTTTTTT,-,TRBJ1-4,TRBV19,-
CASSFGGSYNEQFF,TGCGCCAGCAGCTTCGGAGGGTCCTACAATGAGCAGTTCTTC,-,TRBJ2-1,TRBV5-1,-
CASRYRGGTDTQYF,TGTGCCAGCAGGTACCGCGGGGGCACAGATACGCAGTATTTT,-,TRBJ2-3,TRBV5-8,-
CASKVQAGNQPQHF,TGTGCCAGCAAGGTCCAGGCTGGCAATCAGCCCCAGCATTTT,-,TRBJ1-5,TRBV6-1,-
CASSPDISGTSGREGTQYF,TGTGCCAGCTCACCCGACATTTCCGGGACTAGCGGGAGAGAAGGTACGCAGTATTTT,TRBD2,TRBJ2-3,TRBV18,-
CASRDSHSGNTIYF,TGTGCCAGCCGGGACAGCCACTCTGGAAACACCATATATTTT,TRBD1,TRBJ1-3,TRBV18,-
CASSSSGLALGTQYF,TGTGCCAGCAGTTCCTCCGGACTAGCTTTGGGCACGCAGTATTTT,TRBD2,TRBJ2-3,TRBV28,-
CASSQDWQGSADTQYF,TGCGCCAGCAGCCAAGATTGGCAGGGGAGTGCAGATACGCAGTATTTT,-,TRBJ2-3,TRBV4-3,-
CASSRNLAGFTDTQYF,TGTGCCAGCTCTCGGAATCTAGCGGGTTTCACAGATACGCAGTATTTT,TRBD2,TRBJ2-3,TRBV11-3,-
CASSLPSYDYGYTF,TGTGCCAGCAGTTTACCCTCGTATGACTATGGCTACACCTTC,-,TRBJ1-2,TRBV28,-
CATLSYYGYTF,TGTGCCACCCTGAGTTACTATGGCTACACCTTC,-,TRBJ1-2,TRBV19,few
CASSFWTSGRGRETQYF,TGTGCCAGCAGCTTCTGGACTAGCGGGAGAGGCAGGGAGACCCAGTACTTC,TRBD2,TRBJ2-5,TRBV11-2,-
CASSQSGLAVGELFF,TGTGCCAGCAGTCAATCGGGACTAGCGGTCGGGGAGCTGTTTTTT,TRBD2,TRBJ2-2,TRBV6-1,-
CASSLIAGGLTDTQYF,TGTGCCAGTAGTTTGATAGCGGGAGGCCTCACAGATACGCAGTATTTT,TRBD2,TRBJ2-3,TRBV19,-
CASSLSGLAGNNEQFF,TGTGCCAGCAGTTTATCCGGCCTAGCGGGAAACAATGAGCAGTTCTTC,TRBD2,TRBJ2-1,TRBV27,-
CASNLREAGIQYF,TGTGCCAGCAATCTAAGGGAGGCAGGCATTCAGTACTTC,-,TRBJ2-4,TRBV6-1,-